The subject of this entry is one TCR beta chain. The specificity of this receptor is unknown. There are no base qualities to consult, and no much larger clone falls within one base. The CDR3, cysteine through phenylalanine, is 16 amino acids long. Only the CDR3 DNA is retained, 48 bases long and in frame from the first base. For this chain, trimming is 0 bases at the V end and 7 bases at the J end, and the number of junction bases without a gene match is 7. Per the germline V gene, SQVTM is the CDR1 and ANQGSEA is the CDR2. This entry is derived from a study (dated by TCRdb to about 2015). About the investigation overall: The study tested whether tumor-infiltrating Tregs in breast cancer are recruited from blood Tregs or converted in situ from other CD4+ T cell subsets.

Beyond this particular receptor, the publication reports: Rather than covering whole repertoires, validation in the larger cohort was restricted to a single TCR beta V-J rearrangement. Tumor-infiltrating Treg TCR alpha and beta sequences overlapped most with tumor naive CD4+ T cells, then with blood naive CD4+ T cells. In terms of TCR gene usage, tumor memory CD4+ T cells clustered together with blood and lymph node memory CD4+ cells, as well as with lymph node naive CD4+ cells.

Memory CD4+ T cells were isolated as CD4+CD45RO+CD25- cells. Tregs, naive and memory CD4+ T cells from tumor, blood and ipsilateral draining lymph nodes of a few breast cancer patients underwent full-length TCR alpha and beta sequencing. Tumor tissue, along with lymph nodes from ipsilateral axillary dissection, was perfused with PBS, minced, and then digested using collagenase I and hyaluronidase. Mononuclear cells from lymph nodes or roughly 54 ml of peripheral blood were isolated by Ficoll density gradient centrifugation. Sorted cell populations were confirmed by FACS to exceed 90% purity. Amplification of full-length TCR variable regions was done by 5' RACE PCR using constant-region reverse primers, and this step was followed by semi-nested PCR with Nested Universal Primer A. Using the ReliaPrep RNA Cell Miniprep System, total RNA was extracted, and the SMARTer RACE 5'/3' Kit was then used to reverse transcribe the RNA into 5'RACE-ready cDNA. An Illumina MiSeq was used to sequence the full-length TCR alpha and beta libraries, which had been barcoded with multiplex adaptors. Turning to the authors' computational methods: Sequencing data were pooled across the five patients for each of nine subset-tissue groups and compared by unsupervised clustering of TCR gene usage. Repertoire similarity was calculated with the Morisita-Horn index, weighting shared sequences by their contribution to each repertoire. The raw public reads went through TCRdb reprocessing: fastp at Q25, MiXCR clone calling, in-frame beta chains kept. One record per CDR3 amino acid sequence lists the most common genes and DNA. The V and J calls were determined by TCRdb, not by the authors. Across this sample there are more than 40,000 distinct CDR3 sequences, with less than 35% seen only once. The ten most abundant clones make up roughly 3.5% of the sample.

Recombination joined TRBV29-1 with TRBJ2-1; a stretch of 12 junction bases matches TRBD2. The sequence came from a female donor with breast cancer. Specimen: memory CD4+ T cells sorted from a lymph node. In the paper's terms, the cell subset or site label means: memory CD4+ T cells, CD4+CD45RO+CD25-. In nucleotides, the sequence is TGCAGCGTTGAAGACTGGTCTAGCGGGAGGGGGAATGAGCAGTTCTTC. Translated, it gives CSVEDWSSGRGNEQFF.